The 29 T cell receptor beta chains presented below share a single source sample, sequenced in a study of CD8 T cells in ankylosing spondylitis. Each CDR3 protein gets one entry after TCRdb re-called the 5' RACE reads with MiXCR. The sample lists some 71,000 distinct CDR3 sequences, over 4% occurring once. Sequenced input: blood, either unsorted or a sorted T cell fraction (not recorded which). These receptors came from a male donor with ankylosing spondylitis or in good health (not recorded which).

This clonotype showed up many times. This chain links TRBV7-9 with TRBJ2-1; TRBD2 might be the D (5 bases). The CDR3 consists of 16 residues. Germline V CDR1 and CDR2: SEHNR, FQNEAQ (reference sequence). V shed 5 bases and J shed 3 bases, with 17 bases lying between them. For the CDR3, the DNA is TGTGCCAGCAGCCCCTCCGCTACGGGAAACTACAATGAGCAGTTCTTC. Protein: CASSPSATGNYNEQFF.

J is TRBJ2-1 and V is TRBV28; D might be TRBD2 (7 bases). The ends were cut back, 4 bases at V and 0 bases at J, with 10 bases in the middle. The CDR3 length is 15 residues. The germline CDR1 and CDR2 sequences are MDHEN and SYDVKM. In DNA form, the CDR3 reads TGTGCCAGCAGTTCGAGGGGGGGCTCCTACAATGAGCAGTTCTTC. Translation: CASSSRGGSYNEQFF.

As concerns this clonotype: The CDR3 does not close with the conserved phenylalanine or tryptophan, likely indicating a read error. The rearrangement joins TRBV9 to TRBJ2-1, with 9 bases matching TRBD1. The V gene's germline CDR1 is SGDLS and CDR2 YYNGEE. This CDR3 is 16 amino acids long. The V segment lost 3 bases and the J segment 4 bases; nucleotides outside the gene matches: 8. The CDR3 spells CASSEVTGQGYNEQFI. The CDR3 nucleotides read TGTGCCAGCAGCGAAGTAACGGGACAGGGTTACAATGAGCAGTTCATC.

There are many counts of this clonotype. The rearrangement links TRBV28 to TRBJ1-2; D is unclear. Trimming removed 8 bases at V and 5 bases at J, with 9 bases between. Germline values: CDR1 MDHEN, CDR2 SYDVKM. The CDR3 is made up of 11 amino acids. CDR3: CASALSYGYTF. CDR3 DNA: TGTGCCAGCGCCCTCTCATATGGCTACACCTTC.

This clonotype counts as medium-sized. The chain recombines TRBV10-2 with TRBJ2-3; a possible D gene is TRBD2 (6 bases). Trimming shortened V by 6 bases and J by 3 bases, and 16 bases separated the two germline ends. Germline V lookup: CDR1 WSHSY, CDR2 SAAADI. There are 15 residues in the CDR3. The CDR3 reads CASSPVRGVTDTQYF. For the CDR3, the DNA is TGCGCCAGCAGCCCTGTGCGGGGTGTTACAGATACGCAGTATTTT.

This clonotype was seen repeatedly, ten times or more. This chain connects TRBV2 to TRBJ2-3; no reliable D call. Per the germline V gene, CDR1 is SNHLY and CDR2 is FYNNEI. V lost 9 bases to trimming and J lost 2 bases, with 6 bases between them. This CDR3 contains 11 residues. Here the CDR3 reads CASKDTDTQYF. The CDR3 DNA follows: TGTGCCAGTAAGGACACAGATACGCAGTATTTT.

There are many counts of this clonotype. The chain links TRBV20-1 to TRBJ1-1; D is ambiguous. V lost 5 bases to trimming and J lost 3 bases, with 13 bases between them. CDR1 and CDR2 (germline): DFQATT, SNEGSKA (reference sequence). This CDR3 region has 13 residues. CDR3 DNA sequence: TGCAGTGCTTCGACACAAATCCACACTGAAGCTTTCTTT. Its translation: CSASTQIHTEAFF.

This clonotype has at least ten counts. The chain uses TRBV5-1 and TRBJ2-7, with 10 bases matching TRBD1. CDR3 length: 16 residues. J gave up 3 bases and V 4 bases, and 10 bases lay outside the gene matches. Germline V gene data show CDR1 as SGHRS and CDR2 as YFSETQ. Written as DNA, the CDR3 is TGCGCCAGCAGCGACCCGGGACAGGGGCTTTACTACGAGCAGTACTTC. Translation: CASSDPGQGLYYEQYF.

This clonotype was observed many times. This CDR3 is CASSINPPGIYGYTF. CDR3 nucleotide sequence: TGTGCCAGTAGTATAAATCCTCCAGGAATCTATGGCTACACCTTC. The chain employs TRBV19 and TRBJ1-2, with no clear D. Per germline, CDR1 LNHDA and CDR2 SQIVND (reference sequence). The CDR3 extends over 15 amino acids. Trimming pared 2 bases from V and 4 bases from J, leaving 14 bases between.

In this sample, this clonotype is medium-sized (0.01 to 0.1%). V and J are TRBV6-2 or TRBV6-3 and TRBJ2-1; 8 bases line up with TRBD1. The CDR3 length is 17 residues. V shed 0 bases and J 4 bases; nucleotides not matched to a gene: 8. Germline lookup yields CDR1 MNHEY and CDR2 SVGEGT. The CDR3 region is CASSYSSGTGVYNEQFF. The CDR3 nucleotides are TGTGCCAGCAGTTACTCCTCCGGGACAGGAGTTTACAATGAGCAGTTCTTC.

This clonotype came up a few times. V is TRBV11-2 and J is TRBJ2-1; D tentatively reads TRBD1 or TRBD2 (7 bases each). The CDR3 totals 12 residues. V was pared by 1 base and J by 14 bases, with 12 bases between. Per germline, CDR1 SGHAT and CDR2 FQNNGV. The CDR3 is CASSLGQGGKFF. CDR3 in DNA: TGTGCCAGCAGCTTAGGTCAGGGGGGGAAGTTCTTC.

In its sample, this clonotype was seen many times. V gene TRBV5-1 combines with J gene TRBJ1-4, with 8 positions matching TRBD1. V shed 3 bases and J 3 bases; nucleotides not matched to a gene: 22. The germline CDR1 and CDR2 sequences are SGHRS and YFSETQ. CDR3 length: 21 residues. The CDR3 is CASSSNSRGRIYSPANEKLFF. CDR3 nucleotide sequence: TGCGCCAGCAGCTCTAATTCCAGGGGGCGAATATACTCTCCGGCTAATGAAAAACTGTTTTTT.

This clonotype was found many times. The J gene is TRBJ1-4, the V gene TRBV29-1, with unresolved D. Trimming removed 5 bases from V and 0 bases from J, with 7 bases in between. The CDR3 contains 13 residues. Germline V gene sequence: CDR1 SQVTM, CDR2 ANQGSEA. The chain's CDR3 is CSVSLTTNEKLFF. As DNA, the CDR3 is TGCAGCGTTTCACTAACAACTAATGAAAAACTGTTTTTT.

About this clonotype: This may come from a read error, since a much larger clone is one base off. V gene TRBV9 combines with J gene TRBJ2-3; 8 bases line up with TRBD1. Germline CDR1 and CDR2: SGDLS and YYNGEE. The CDR3 has 16 residues. V shed 4 bases, J shed 4 bases, and the junction held 11 bases outside the gene matches. The CDR3 loop is CASSSAETGVSDTQYF. In nucleotides, the CDR3 is TGTGCCAGCAGCTCCGCCGAGACAGGGGTATCAGATACGCAGTATTTT.

This clonotype was detected only a few times. The genes are TRBV7-9 and TRBJ1-3; D gene ambiguous. V lost 2 bases and J 0 bases, leaving 11 bases between the germline ends. The CDR3 extends over 16 amino acids. Germline CDR1 is SEHNR and CDR2 is FQNEAQ (reference sequence). CDR3 in DNA: TGTGCCAGCAGCTTATTACGGACGAGCTCTGGAAACACCATATATTTT. As protein: CASSLLRTSSGNTIYF.

This clonotype showed up many times. J is TRBJ1-1 and V is TRBV3-1; D is possibly TRBD1 (5 bases). The CDR3 totals 16 residues. Trimming took 6 bases from V and 1 from J, leaving 18 bases between them. Germline-derived CDR1 and CDR2 are LGHDT and YNNKEL (reference sequence). CDR3 in DNA: TGTGCCAGCAGTCTGAAGGGGAGGCTCGGGAACACTGAAGCTTTCTTT. Amino acid sequence: CASSLKGRLGNTEAFF.

This clonotype was detected many times. The chain recombines TRBV4-1 with TRBJ2-1, with TRBD1 identical over 7 bases. Germline V gene sequence: CDR1 MGHRA, CDR2 YSYEKL. V shed 6 bases and J 7 bases; nucleotides not matched to a gene: 6. The CDR3 has 13 amino acids. In DNA form, the CDR3 reads TGCGCCAGCAGATCCACAGGGGAGAATGAGCAGTTCTTC. It specifies CASRSTGENEQFF.

This clonotype has ten or more counts. The chain is built from TRBV20-1 and TRBJ2-3, with no clear D. In germline, CDR1 is DFQATT, CDR2 SNEGSKA (reference sequence). Trimming left V 4 bases short and J 6 bases short, with 8 bases between. This CDR3 is 11 amino acids long. Written as DNA, the CDR3 is TGCAGTGCTACAGGTGTCGATACGCAGTATTTT. Translation gives CSATGVDTQYF.

This clonotype occurred many times. The rearrangement uses TRBV2 and TRBJ1-5; weak D call: TRBD1 (6 bases). This CDR3 has 15 residues. CDR1 and CDR2 from the germline V gene are SNHLY and FYNNEI. V was trimmed by 7 bases and J by 4 bases, leaving 17 bases between them. In DNA form, the CDR3 reads TGTGCCAGCACCGCCCGTAGGACAGCGAATCAGCCCCAGCATTTT. It encodes CASTARRTANQPQHF.

This clonotype was counted at least ten times. This chain uses TRBV7-7 with TRBJ2-5, with 12 bases that match TRBD1. Germline CDR1 reads SSHAT; CDR2 reads FNYEAQ (reference sequence). The CDR3 is made up of 15 amino acids. V lost 5 bases to trimming and J lost 5 bases; unmatched junction nucleotides: 6. DNA of the CDR3: TGTGCCAGCAGCCGGGGACAGGGGGCCTCGGAGACCCAGTACTTC. Protein product: CASSRGQGASETQYF.

This clonotype was seen many times. The V call is TRBV20-1, the J call TRBJ1-6; D might be TRBD1 (5 bases). Trimming removed 5 bases at V and 8 bases at J, with 16 bases between. Germline V lookup: CDR1 DFQATT, CDR2 SNEGSKA (reference sequence). This CDR3 has 14 amino acids. This chain's CDR3 is CSASDRVGDSPLHF. CDR3 DNA: TGCAGTGCTTCAGACAGAGTAGGGGATTCACCCCTCCACTTT.

This clonotype was observed at least ten times. V and J are TRBV27 and TRBJ2-7; D ambiguous. Germline V gene sequence: CDR1 MNHEY, CDR2 SMNVEV (reference sequence). The V end lost 5 bases, the J end lost 0 bases, and 8 bases lay between the germline ends. This CDR3 spans 13 amino acids. In nucleotides, the CDR3 is TGTGCCAGCAGTGTCAAGAGCTCCTACGAGCAGTACTTC. Translating gives CASSVKSSYEQYF.

In this sample, this clonotype turned up many times. This chain connects TRBV5-1 to TRBJ1-1; D remains unclear. The V gene lost 3 bases and the J gene lost 5 bases, with 8 bases spanning the gap. CDR3 length: 12 amino acids. The germline V gene has CDR1 SGHRS and CDR2 YFSETQ. CDR3 region: CASSSGETEAFF. CDR3 bases: TGCGCCAGCAGCTCGGGAGAGACTGAAGCTTTCTTT. Variable domain in full (rest from reference TRBV5-1 and TRBJ1-1): KAGVTQTPRYLIKTRGQQVTLSCSPISGHRSVSWYQQTPGQGLQFLFEYFSETQRNKGNFPGRFSGRQFSNSRSEMNVSTLELGDSALYLCASSSGETEAFFGQGTRLTVV.

This clonotype showed up many times. V and J are TRBV4-3 and TRBJ2-7; 12 bases fit TRBD2. Germline CDR1 and CDR2: LGHNA and YSLEER. The CDR3 extends over 17 amino acids. With 4 bases clipped from V and 3 bases from J, the junction kept 10 bases outside the gene matches. This chain's CDR3 is CASSPPGLAGNFYEQYF. CDR3 bases: TGCGCCAGCAGCCCTCCCGGACTAGCGGGGAACTTCTACGAGCAGTACTTC.

The sample holds many counts of this clonotype. The chain links TRBV28 to TRBJ2-1; D call uncertain. The CDR3 contains 15 residues. V was pared by 5 bases and J by 0 bases, with 11 bases between. Germline CDR1 and CDR2: MDHEN and SYDVKM. CDR3 in DNA: TGTGCCAGCAGTCTTTATACAAGCTCCTACAATGAGCAGTTCTTC. This translates into CASSLYTSSYNEQFF.

This clonotype appeared many times. The chain joins TRBV30 to TRBJ2-3; D is perhaps TRBD2 (6 bases). Germline CDR1 is GTSNPN and CDR2 is SVGIG (reference sequence). The length of the CDR3 is 13 residues. V was pared by 2 bases and J by 6 bases, with 12 bases between. The CDR3 region is CAWSPKGRDTQYF. CDR3 DNA: TGTGCCTGGAGTCCAAAAGGGAGGGATACGCAGTATTTT.

This clonotype was detected ten times or more. The J gene is TRBJ2-1, the V gene TRBV20-1; a weak D match, TRBD2 (6 bases). There are 12 residues in the CDR3. Germline CDR1 DFQATT, CDR2 SNEGSKA (reference sequence). V was pared by 2 bases and J by 7 bases, with 9 bases between. For the CDR3, the DNA is TGCAGTGCTAGACCTGGGGGGAATGAGCAGTTCTTC. It translates to CSARPGGNEQFF.

This clonotype was counted at least ten times. Written as DNA, the CDR3 is TGTGCCAGCAGCTTACTCCTAGCTACGGAGACCCAGTACTTC. Its translation: CASSLLLATETQYF. The chain recombines TRBV5-6 with TRBJ2-5; possible D gene TRBD2, 5 bases. V dropped 2 bases and J dropped 5 bases, with 13 bases sitting between them. Germline lookup yields CDR1 SGHDT and CDR2 YYEEEE. This CDR3 is 14 amino acids long.

This clonotype was counted ten times or more. V and J are TRBV20-1 and TRBJ2-7, with 7 bases identical to TRBD1. The germline gives CDR1 DFQATT, CDR2 SNEGSKA (reference sequence). There are 14 residues in the CDR3. Unmatched junction bases numbered 10, after V lost 5 bases and J lost 3 bases. CDR3 sequence: CSAPFRDSLYEQYF. CDR3 nucleotides: TGCAGTGCTCCCTTCCGGGACAGCCTCTACGAGCAGTACTTC.